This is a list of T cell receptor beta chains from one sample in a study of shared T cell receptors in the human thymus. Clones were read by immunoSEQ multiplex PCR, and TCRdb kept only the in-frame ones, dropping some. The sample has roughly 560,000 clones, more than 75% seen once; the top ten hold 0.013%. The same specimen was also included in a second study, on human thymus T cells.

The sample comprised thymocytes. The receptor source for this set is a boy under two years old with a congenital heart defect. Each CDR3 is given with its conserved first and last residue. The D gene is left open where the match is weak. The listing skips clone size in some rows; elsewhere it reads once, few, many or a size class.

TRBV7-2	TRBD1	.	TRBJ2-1	TGTGCCAGCAGACTGGGGGAACAGGGGGCGGACTACAATGAGCAGTTCTTC	CASRLGEQGADYNEQFF
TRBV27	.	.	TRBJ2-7	TGTGCCAGCACTCCCGTGTGGTGGAGAAGCTCCTACGAGCAGTACTTC	CASTPVWWRSSYEQYF
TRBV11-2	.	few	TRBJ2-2	TGTGCCAGCCGGGAGTTCGCCGGCGGGGAGCTGTTTTTT	CASREFAGGELFF
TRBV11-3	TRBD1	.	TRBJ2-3	TGTGCCAGCAGTAAGACAGGGGTCCCCACAGATACGCAGTATTTT	CASSKTGVPTDTQYF
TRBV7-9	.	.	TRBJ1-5	TGTGCCAGCAGCTTAGGTATCCCAGGTCCGGGACAGCCCCAGCATTTT	CASSLGIPGPGQPQHF
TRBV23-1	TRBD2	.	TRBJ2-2	TGCGCCAGCAGTCATCCCGTCTTGGCGGGAGGTCCCCGAACCGGGGAGCTGTTTTTT	CASSHPVLAGGPRTGELFF
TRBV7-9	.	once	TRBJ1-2	TGTGCCAGCAGCTTAGCAGGGACATATGGCTACACCTTC	CASSLAGTYGYTF
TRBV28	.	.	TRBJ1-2	TGTGCCAGCAGTCAAACCAGGGTGGGAGGCTACACCTTC	CASSQTRVGGYTF
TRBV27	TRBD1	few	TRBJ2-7	TGTGCCAGCAGTTCCCCTAGGCATAGGACAGGGGGAGGATCACCTTTTGGGGAGCAGTACTTC	CASSSPRHRTGGGSPFGEQYF
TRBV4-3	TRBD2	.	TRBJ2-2	TGCGCCAGCAGCCAAGACGTCTGGCGGGAGGAGAACACCGGGGAGCTGTTTTTT	CASSQDVWREENTGELFF
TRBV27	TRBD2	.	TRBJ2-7	TGTGCCAGCAGTGACGTTATGGGCAGGGCAGCGGGAGGAACCTACGAGCAGTACTTC	CASSDVMGRAAGGTYEQYF
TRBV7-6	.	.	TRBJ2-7	TGTGCCAGCAGCCACTTGGCGGAGACCTACGAGCAGTACTTC	CASSHLAETYEQYF
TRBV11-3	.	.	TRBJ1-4	TGTGCCAGCAGCCCTCCGGCGGGAACCTCAACTAATGAAAAACTGTTTTTT	CASSPPAGTSTNEKLFF
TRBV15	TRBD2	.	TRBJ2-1	TGTGCCACCAGCAGACTAGGACTAGCGGGAGATGGGGCTTACAATGAGCAGTTCTTC	CATSRLGLAGDGAYNEQFF
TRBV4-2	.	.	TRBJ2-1	TGTGCCAGCAGCCAAGAAAGGGGAAGGTACAATGAGCAGTTCTTC	CASSQERGRYNEQFF
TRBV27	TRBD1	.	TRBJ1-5	TGTGCCAGCAGCCCCGGGACAGAAAATCAGCCCCAGCATTTT	CASSPGTENQPQHF
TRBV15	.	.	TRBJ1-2	TGTGCCACCCAGCCCTCCAGGCGGGGTAACTATGGCTACACCTTC	CATQPSRRGNYGYTF
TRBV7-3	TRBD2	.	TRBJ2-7	TGTGCCAGCAGCCCCCAGACTAGCGGGAAACGAGACGGGTACGAGCAGTACTTC	CASSPQTSGKRDGYEQYF
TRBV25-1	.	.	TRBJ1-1	TGTGCCAGCAGTGATAGGGGGGGGGTAGGGAACACTGAAGCTTTCTTT	CASSDRGGVGNTEAFF
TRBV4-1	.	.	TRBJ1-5	TGCGCCAGCAGCCAAGATTTGCCAGACTCGAATCAGCCCCAGCATTTT	CASSQDLPDSNQPQHF
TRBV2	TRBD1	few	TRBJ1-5	TGTGCCAGCAGCGACGGGACAGCTTTCAATCAGCCCCAGCATTTT	CASSDGTAFNQPQHF
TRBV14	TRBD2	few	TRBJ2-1	TGTGCCAGCAGCCGCCCAGCGACTAGCGGGAGATATGAGCAGTTCTTC	CASSRPATSGRYEQFF
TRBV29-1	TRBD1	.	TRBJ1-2	TGCAGCGTTGTTGAACAGGGGGGCTATGGCTACACCTTC	CSVVEQGGYGYTF
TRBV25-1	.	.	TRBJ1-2	TGTGCCAGCAGTGAGGAGGTAGAATGGAGATACACCTTC	CASSEEVEWRYTF
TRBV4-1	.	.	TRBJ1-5	TGCGCCAGCAGCCAAGAAGGGGCGGGGGGAGGTCAGCCCCAGCATTTT	CASSQEGAGGGQPQHF
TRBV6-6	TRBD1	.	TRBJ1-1	TGTGCCAGCAGTTACCCGACAGGGCAAAACACTGAAGCTTTCTTT	CASSYPTGQNTEAFF
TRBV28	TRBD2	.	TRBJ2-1	TGTGCCAGCAGTCTCCGCCGAGGACTAGCGGGAGGGCCTTTTGAGCAGTTCTTC	CASSLRRGLAGGPFEQFF
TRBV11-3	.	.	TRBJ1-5	TGTGCCAGCAGCCTCCATCAGCCCCAGCATTTT	CASSLHQPQHF
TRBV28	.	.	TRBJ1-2	TGTGCCAGCAGATCTAAGGGACTTTATACGCGTGGCTACACCTTC	CASRSKGLYTRGYTF
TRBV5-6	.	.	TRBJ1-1	TGTGCCAGCAGCTTGGGACAGTTCCATGCAAACACTGAAGCTTTCTTT	CASSLGQFHANTEAFF
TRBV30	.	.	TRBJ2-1	TGTGCCTGGAGTGTACAGAAAGTCGATGAGCAGTTCTTC	CAWSVQKVDEQFF
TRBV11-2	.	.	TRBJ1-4	TGTGCCAGCAGCTTAGCAGGGGAAAAACTGTTTTTT	CASSLAGEKLFF
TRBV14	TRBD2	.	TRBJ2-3	TGTGCCAGCAGCCAAGGGGACTACAGCACAGATACGCAGTATTTT	CASSQGDYSTDTQYF
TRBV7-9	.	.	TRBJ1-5	TGTGCCAGCAGCCTTGGTCATAGTGCTAGCAATCAGCCCCAGCATTTT	CASSLGHSASNQPQHF
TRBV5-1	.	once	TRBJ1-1	TGCGCCAGCAGCTTGGAGGGCAGGGAGGTGAACACTGAAGCTTTCTTT	CASSLEGREVNTEAFF
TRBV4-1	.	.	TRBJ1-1	TGCGCCAGCAGCCAAGGGAACTGGAACTCACAGGGTCTGAACACTGAAGCTTTCTTT	CASSQGNWNSQGLNTEAFF
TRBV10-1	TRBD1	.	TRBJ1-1	TGCGCCAGCAAGGGACAGGGGGCGGTAGCTTTCTTT	CASKGQGAVAFF
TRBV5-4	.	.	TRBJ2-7	TGTGCCAGCAGCGTCTCAGACAGGACGGCGTCCTACGAGCAGTACTTC	CASSVSDRTASYEQYF